This section outlines one T cell receptor beta chain sequence together with its context. The sample originates from a study of graft-versus-host responses after intestinal transplantation. Study-level background: Every recipient had anti-thymocyte globulin induction and around three years of tacrolimus plus steroids.

TCRdb's table, derived via immunoSEQ multiplex PCR, lists solely in-frame clones and lacks some. The data contain around 30,000 clones, approximately 93% of them singletons. Sequencing was performed on PBMCs, taken about 62 days after intestinal transplant. The clonotype comes from a human patient who received an intestinal transplant, so some T cells may come from the graft donor.

This chain's CDR3 is CASSLGGTGELFF. In DNA, the CDR3 is TGTGCCAGCAGCTTGGGGGGAACCGGGGAGCTGTTTTTT. The chain recombines TRBV5-6 with TRBJ2-2; D is ambiguous. The ends were cut back, 0 bases at V and 5 bases at J, with 5 bases in the middle. Per germline, CDR1 SGHDT and CDR2 YYEEEE. This CDR3 has 13 residues.